Included here is one T cell receptor (beta chain) sequence, with context. CDR1 is SGHRS, CDR2 YFSETQ, per germline. The CDR3 covers 14 residues. Trimming removed 0 bases at V and 4 bases at J, with 8 bases between. The data derive from a study of T cell responses to AZD1222 COVID-19 vaccine. Sequencing was performed with immunoSEQ multiplex PCR; in TCRdb, only in-frame clones are kept and a portion is missing. The table has 120,000 to 150,000 clones, roughly 90% seen once. This sequence was found in an adult who received the AZD1222 COVID-19 vaccine. The V gene is TRBV5-1, the J gene TRBJ1-5, with D unclear. The sample was peripheral blood, taken 28 days after the second AZD1222 dose. DNA for the CDR3: TGCGCCAGCAGCTTGGAAGGGATTAATCAGCCCCAGCATTTT. Translating gives CASSLEGINQPQHF.